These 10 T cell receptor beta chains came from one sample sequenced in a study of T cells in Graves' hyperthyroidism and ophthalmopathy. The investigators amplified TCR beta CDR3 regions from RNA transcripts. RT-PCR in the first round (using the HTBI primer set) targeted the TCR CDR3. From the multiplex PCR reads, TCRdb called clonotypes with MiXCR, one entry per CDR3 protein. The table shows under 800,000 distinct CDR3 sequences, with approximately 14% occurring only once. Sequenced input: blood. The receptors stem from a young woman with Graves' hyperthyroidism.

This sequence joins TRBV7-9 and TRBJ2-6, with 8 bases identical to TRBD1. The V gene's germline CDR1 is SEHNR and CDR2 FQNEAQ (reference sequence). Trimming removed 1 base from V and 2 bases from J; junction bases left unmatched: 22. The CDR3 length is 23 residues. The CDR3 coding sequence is TGTGCCAGCAGCTTAGTTTTATTTCGCCAGGGGGCAGTCGAAGGTACTGGGGCCAACGTCCTGACTTTC. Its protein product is CASSLVLFRQGAVEGTGANVLTF.

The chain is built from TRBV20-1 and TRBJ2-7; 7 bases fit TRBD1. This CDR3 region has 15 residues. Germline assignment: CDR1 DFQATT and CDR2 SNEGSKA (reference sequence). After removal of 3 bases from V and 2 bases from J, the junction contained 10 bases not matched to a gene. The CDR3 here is CSARIPGQPTYEQYF. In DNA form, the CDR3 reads TGCAGTGCTAGGATACCGGGACAGCCGACCTACGAGCAGTACTTC.

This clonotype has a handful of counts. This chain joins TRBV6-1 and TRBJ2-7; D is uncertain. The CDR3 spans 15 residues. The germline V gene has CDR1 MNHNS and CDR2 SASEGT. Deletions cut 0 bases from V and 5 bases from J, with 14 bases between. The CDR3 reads CASSEAPAFWNEQYF. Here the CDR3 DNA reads TGTGCCAGCAGTGAAGCGCCGGCCTTCTGGAACGAGCAGTACTTC.

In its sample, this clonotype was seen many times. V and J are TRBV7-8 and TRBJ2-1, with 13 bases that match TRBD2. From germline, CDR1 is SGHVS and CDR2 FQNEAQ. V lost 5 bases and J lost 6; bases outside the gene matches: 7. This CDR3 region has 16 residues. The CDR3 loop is CASSLRTSGSGNEQFF. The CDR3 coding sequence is TGTGCCAGCAGCCTCCGGACTAGCGGGAGTGGCAATGAGCAGTTCTTC.

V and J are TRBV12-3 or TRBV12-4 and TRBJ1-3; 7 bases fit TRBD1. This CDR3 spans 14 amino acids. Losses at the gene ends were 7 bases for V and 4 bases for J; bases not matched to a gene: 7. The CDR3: CASTRGGAGNTIYF. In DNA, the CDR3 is TGTGCCAGCACCAGGGGGGGCGCAGGAAACACCATATATTTT.

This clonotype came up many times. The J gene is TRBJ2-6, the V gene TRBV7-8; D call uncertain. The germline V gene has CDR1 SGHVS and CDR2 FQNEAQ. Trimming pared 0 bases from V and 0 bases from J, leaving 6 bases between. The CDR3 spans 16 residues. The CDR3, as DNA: TGTGCCAGCAGCTTAGCGCTCCTCTCTGGGGCCAACGTCCTGACTTTC. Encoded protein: CASSLALLSGANVLTF.

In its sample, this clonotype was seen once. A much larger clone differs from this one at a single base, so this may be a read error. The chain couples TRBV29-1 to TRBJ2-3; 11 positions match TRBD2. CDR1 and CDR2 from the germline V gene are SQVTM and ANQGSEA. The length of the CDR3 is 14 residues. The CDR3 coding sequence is TGCAGCGGCCAAACTAGCGGGAGAGGAGATATGCAGTATTTT. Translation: CSGQTSGRGDMQYF.

The CDR3 sequence is CASKGTGNQPQHF. CDR3 DNA sequence: TGTGCCAGCAAAGGGACAGGGAACCAGCCCCAGCATTTT. The chain couples TRBV2 to TRBJ1-5; TRBD1 agrees at 9 bases. Germline V lookup: CDR1 SNHLY, CDR2 FYNNEI. There are 13 residues in the CDR3. J gave up 7 bases and V 7 bases, and 5 bases lay outside the gene matches.

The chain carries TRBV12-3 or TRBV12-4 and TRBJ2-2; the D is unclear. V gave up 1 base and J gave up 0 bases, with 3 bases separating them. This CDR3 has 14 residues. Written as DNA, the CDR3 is TGTGCCAGCAGTTTAGACGCGAACACCGGGGAGCTGTTTTTT. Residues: CASSLDANTGELFF.

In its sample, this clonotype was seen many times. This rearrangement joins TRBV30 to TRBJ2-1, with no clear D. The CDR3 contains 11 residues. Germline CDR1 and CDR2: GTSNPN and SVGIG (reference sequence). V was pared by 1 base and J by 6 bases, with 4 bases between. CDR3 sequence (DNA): TGTGCCTGGAGTGAGATCAATGAGCAGTTCTTC. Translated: CAWSEINEQFF.